The 13 T cell receptor beta chains reported below all come from one sample, sequenced in a study of T-cell reconstitution after alpha-beta-depleted transplantation in children. A TCRbeta library incorporating unique molecular identifiers was prepared. MiXCR, applied by TCRdb to the PCR reads, yields one record per CDR3 protein. This sample carries about 590,000 distinct CDR3 sequences, 10% to 15% of them seen once, and the ten largest clones take around 2.2%. This material consisted of PBMCs, mostly from graft donor cells, taken 360 days after TCRalphabeta/CD19-depleted stem cell transplant. The receptor set was obtained from a male patient aged 10 to 17 who had a stem cell transplant for acute myeloid leukemia, so the T cells may come from the graft donor.

This clonotype was observed a few times. The V gene is TRBV12-3 or TRBV12-4, the J gene TRBJ2-4; D gene ambiguous. CDR3 size: 15 residues. Trimming cost V 4 bases and J 0 bases, with 10 bases left between them. The CDR3 loop reads CASSSMVVAKNIQYF. The CDR3 nucleotides read TGTGCCAGCAGTTCCATGGTAGTAGCCAAAAACATTCAGTACTTC.

The V and J genes are TRBV9 and TRBJ2-7; tentatively, D is TRBD2 (6 bases). The CDR3 covers 17 residues. Germline V gene sequence: CDR1 SGDLS, CDR2 YYNGEE. V lost 0 bases and J lost 2, with 18 bases in between. CDR3 amino acids: CASSVAAGTWMAYEQYF. The CDR3 DNA is TGTGCCAGCAGCGTAGCTGCCGGGACTTGGATGGCCTACGAGCAGTACTTC.

This clonotype was seen at least ten times. V gene TRBV11-1 combines with J gene TRBJ2-7; 10 bases are shared with TRBD2. The trim removed 5 bases at V and 4 bases at J, leaving 23 bases unmatched. Germline V gives CDR1 SGHAT, CDR2 FQDESV (reference sequence). CDR3 size: 20 residues. This chain's CDR3 is CASSPLRQRIMGLATYEQYF. The CDR3 DNA follows: TGTGCCAGCAGCCCCTTAAGACAGCGAATAATGGGACTAGCGACTTACGAGCAGTACTTC.

This clonotype was observed many times. The junction and the germline gene differ at one end; a read error may be behind it. CDR3 protein: CASSSPSYEQYF. In nucleotides, the CDR3 is TGTGCCAGCAGTTCCCCCTCCTACGAGCAGTACTTC. J is TRBJ2-7 and V is TRBV5-1; no clear D. Germline-derived CDR1 and CDR2 are SGHRS and YFSETQ. CDR3 size: 12 residues.

The DNA for the CDR3 is TGTGCCAGCAGCTCCGGGACTAGCGCGAATATGATCACAGATACGCAGTATTTT. This gives the protein CASSSGTSANMITDTQYF. The J gene is TRBJ2-3, the V gene TRBV11-1, with TRBD2 identical over 10 bases. V trimming: 4 bases; J trimming: 2 bases; junction bases outside the gene matches: 12. CDR1 and CDR2 from the germline V gene are SGHAT and FQDESV (reference sequence). CDR3 length: 18 residues.

This clonotype was observed a few times. The CDR3: CASSYPGTSGNGNEQFF. The DNA for the CDR3 is TGTGCCAGCAGTTACCCCGGGACTAGCGGGAATGGGAATGAGCAGTTCTTC. The rearrangement uses TRBV6-2 or TRBV6-3 and TRBJ2-1; 13 bases map to TRBD2. CDR1 and CDR2 (germline): MNHEY, SVGEGT. The CDR3 covers 17 residues. With V trimmed by 2 bases and J by 7 bases, 8 bases remained unmatched.

The chain carries TRBV5-1 and TRBJ2-2; no firm D call. This CDR3 is 16 amino acids long. The V gene's germline CDR1 is SGHRS and CDR2 YFSETQ. Trimming removed 5 bases from V and 0 bases from J, with 14 bases in between. The CDR3 region has the DNA TGCGCCAGCAGGAGGAACGGGTGGCCGAACACCGGGGAGCTGTTTTTT. It encodes CASRRNGWPNTGELFF. The full variable domain, its missing parts supplied by reference TRBV5-1 and TRBJ2-2, is KAGVTQTPRYLIKTRGQQVTLSCSPISGHRSVSWYQQTPGQGLQFLFEYFSETQRNKGNFPGRFSGRQFSNSRSEMNVSTLELGDSALYLCASRRNGWPNTGELFFGEGSRLTVL.

This clonotype was detected only a few times. The chain carries TRBV20-1 and TRBJ1-5, with TRBD1 as a possible D gene (5 bases). Germline loops: CDR1 DFQATT, CDR2 SNEGSKA (reference sequence). The CDR3 covers 14 residues. With 4 bases removed from V and 2 bases from J, the gap between germline ends came to 12 bases. CDR3 in amino acids: CSAKRGNGNQPQHF. The CDR3 region has the DNA TGCAGTGCTAAAAGGGGTAACGGCAATCAGCCCCAGCATTTT.

This clonotype was counted between two and nine times. CDR3 sequence (DNA): TGTGCCAGCAGCCAAAACAGGTTCTTCGGCTCACCCCTCCACTTT. Amino acids: CASSQNRFFGSPLHF. The chain has TRBV25-1 and TRBJ1-6; the D gene is possibly TRBD1 (5 bases). Trimming took 6 bases from V and 10 from J, leaving 19 bases between them. This CDR3 comprises 15 residues. CDR1 MGHDK and CDR2 SYGVNS come from the germline V gene.

The genes are TRBV6-2 or TRBV6-3 and TRBJ1-1; 9 bases agree with TRBD1. Per the germline V gene, CDR1 is MNHEY and CDR2 is SVGEGT. CDR3 length equals 16 residues. V shed 0 bases, J shed 2 bases, and the junction held 4 bases outside the gene matches. CDR3 DNA sequence: TGTGCCAGCAGTTACTCGGGACAGGGCTTCAACACTGAAGCTTTCTTT. Residues: CASSYSGQGFNTEAFF.

This clonotype was detected a few times. The chain combines TRBV6-2 or TRBV6-3 with TRBJ2-7, with D hard to call. CDR3 length: 12 residues. Germline values: CDR1 MNHEY, CDR2 SVGEGT. V shed 2 bases and J shed 6 bases, with 8 bases lying between them. Here the CDR3 DNA reads TGTGCCAGCAGTTACCGCCCCCGCGAGCAGTACTTC. Its translation is CASSYRPREQYF.

The rearrangement joins TRBV6-1 to TRBJ2-7; the match to TRBD1 covers 10 bases. This CDR3 comprises 14 residues. Germline loops: CDR1 MNHNS, CDR2 SASEGT. V shed 6 bases and J 7 bases; nucleotides not matched to a gene: 9. For the CDR3, the DNA is TGTGCCAGCAGCCGGGACAGGGGAGCGATAGAGCAGTACTTC. Protein: CASSRDRGAIEQYF.

This clonotype was seen more than once but under ten times. This sequence joins TRBV18 and TRBJ2-1, with 10 bases that match TRBD1. This CDR3 spans 16 amino acids. V lost 2 bases, J lost 6 bases, and 7 bases stayed unmatched. In germline, CDR1 is KGHSH, CDR2 LQKENI. This CDR3 is CASSPGPRTGGNEQFF. CDR3 coding DNA: TGTGCCAGCTCACCAGGGCCGCGGACAGGGGGCAATGAGCAGTTCTTC.